This entry lists 9 T cell receptor beta chains sequenced from one sample in a study of blood T cell repertoires in COVID-19. Clones were read by immunoSEQ multiplex PCR, and TCRdb kept only the in-frame ones, dropping some. The data show more than 150,000 clones, around 82% seen once. Specimen: peripheral blood. The receptors were gathered from a man younger than 35 with active or convalescent COVID-19.

Turning to this clone: Other DNA sequences of this sample code for an identical CDR3. The chain links TRBV9 to TRBJ1-2; D unclear. Germline V CDR1 and CDR2: SGDLS, YYNGEE. V gave up 2 bases and J gave up 3 bases, with 8 bases separating them. The CDR3 extends over 13 amino acids. In DNA, the CDR3 is TGTGCCAGCAGCGTCGACACCTACTATGGCTACACCTTC. Protein product: CASSVDTYYGYTF. Full variable domain (remainder filled in from reference TRBV9 and TRBJ1-2): DSGVTQTPKHLITATGQRVTLRCSPRSGDLSVYWYQQSLDQGLQFLIQYYNGEERAKGNILERFSAQQFPDLHSELNLSSLELGDSALYFCASSVDTYYGYTFGSGTRLTVV.

J is TRBJ2-1 and V is TRBV2, with D perhaps TRBD2 (6 bases). V was pared by 6 bases and J by 0 bases, with 12 bases between. Per the germline V gene, CDR1 is SNHLY and CDR2 is FYNNEI. The CDR3 totals 15 residues. CDR3 DNA: TGTGCCAGCAGCACGGGGGTGTCCTCCTACAATGAGCAGTTCTTC. Translation gives CASSTGVSSYNEQFF.

This clone was observed a single time. J is TRBJ2-7 and V is TRBV28; a weak D match, TRBD2 (5 bases). The length of the CDR3 is 13 residues. Per the germline V gene, CDR1 is MDHEN and CDR2 is SYDVKM. Trimming took off 4 bases at V and 4 bases at J, with 11 bases between the two ends. The CDR3 is CASSYGVGYEQYF. The CDR3 DNA follows: TGTGCCAGCAGTTACGGGGTTGGGTACGAGCAGTACTTC.

A single count supports this clone. This chain uses TRBV6-5 with TRBJ2-2; 10 nucleotides align to TRBD2. In germline, CDR1 is MNHEY, CDR2 SVGAGI. The trim removed 10 bases at V and 1 base at J, leaving 3 bases unmatched. CDR3 length: 14 residues. CDR3 residues: CATASGRNTGELFF. For the CDR3, the DNA is TGTGCCACCGCTAGCGGGAGGAACACCGGGGAGCTGTTTTTT.

This clone was counted between two and nine times. The chain carries TRBV29-1 and TRBJ2-7; 7 nucleotides line up with TRBD1. The J segment lost 3 bases and the V segment lost 2 bases, leaving 1 base of the junction unmatched. The CDR3 length is 12 residues. CDR1 and CDR2 (germline): SQVTM, ANQGSEA. The CDR3 region has the DNA TGCAGCGTTGAACGACAGGGCTACGAGCAGTACTTC. Translating gives CSVERQGYEQYF.

This clone was counted a few times. The chain joins TRBV7-2 to TRBJ2-7; 13 positions agree with TRBD2. The V gene's germline CDR1 is SGHTA and CDR2 FQGNSA. The CDR3 runs 14 residues. J was trimmed by 3 bases and V by 5 bases; bases with no gene match: 1. The CDR3 protein is CASSRTSGSYEQYF. The CDR3 DNA is TGTGCCAGCAGCCGGACTAGCGGGAGCTACGAGCAGTACTTC.

The chain couples TRBV4-3 to TRBJ1-1; 7 positions match TRBD1. Germline assignment: CDR1 LGHNA and CDR2 YSLEER. The CDR3 runs to 17 residues. V was clipped by 2 bases and J by 4 bases; unmatched bases: 13. The CDR3 loop is CASSQQLPRQGSTEAFF. The DNA for the CDR3 is TGCGCCAGCAGCCAACAGCTCCCCAGACAGGGTAGCACTGAAGCTTTCTTT.

The rearrangement uses TRBV7-2 and TRBJ2-1, with TRBD1 matching 9 bases. J lost 7 bases, V lost 0 bases, and 7 bases had no gene match. Germline V gene sequence: CDR1 SGHTA, CDR2 FQGNSA. This CDR3 is 16 amino acids long. The CDR3 is CASSLAGTGYLNEQFF. Written as DNA, the CDR3 is TGTGCCAGCAGCTTAGCGGGGACAGGGTACCTAAATGAGCAGTTCTTC.

The rearrangement uses TRBV5-1 and TRBJ2-2; TRBD2 agrees at 9 bases. The CDR3 consists of 16 residues. V shed 4 bases, J shed 0 bases, and the junction held 4 bases outside the gene matches. Germline V CDR1 and CDR2: SGHRS, YFSETQ. As DNA, the CDR3 is TGCGCCAGCAGCGACGGACTAGCGCCGAACACCGGGGAGCTGTTTTTT. Encoded protein: CASSDGLAPNTGELFF.